The present T cell receptor beta chain was sequenced within a study of Graves' ophthalmopathy and Graves' hyperthyroidism. Unmatched junction bases numbered 1, after V lost 4 bases and J lost 7 bases. CDR3 length equals 13 residues. Germline lookup yields CDR1 ENHRY and CDR2 SYGVKD. For repertoire sequencing, the TCR beta CDR3 regions were amplified from RNA transcripts. In the first round, RT-PCR was carried out with HTBI primers, and a multiplex PCR formed the second round. MiXCR, run by TCRdb on the multiplex PCR reads, gives a single entry per CDR3 protein. This sample has 450,000 to 600,000 distinct CDR3 sequences, with 39% found just once.

The sequence derives from an adult man with Graves' hyperthyroidism. Sample: peripheral blood or thyroid tissue (not recorded which). The rearrangement links TRBV10-3 to TRBJ2-5, with TRBD2 identical over 12 bases. Here the CDR3 reads CAISVTSGGTQYF. CDR3 coding DNA: TGTGCCATCAGTGTGACTAGCGGGGGGACCCAGTACTTC.